One and the same sample provided the 14 T cell receptor beta chains below, sequenced in a study of CD8+ T cells in alopecia areata listed by TCRdb under 2018. Read against the paper, the sample's time point label means: around 4 weeks on oral tofacitinib. Sample treatment or condition, as interpreted from the label and publication: oral pan-JAK inhibitor, 5-10 mg twice daily. The method was the immunoSEQ multiplex PCR assay. RNA was extracted from all samples and reverse transcribed into cDNA as template for TCR sequencing. Drawn from immuneACCESS, this table holds only the in-frame rearrangements with V and J called that TCRdb kept. Clones are partly lost; checked studies trace under half to an unresolved V gene and leave the rest unexplained. For this sample there are some 110,000 clones; roughly 50% appear just once. Roughly 30% of the sample is held by the ten biggest clonotypes. The source material was CD8+ T cells sorted from blood, sampled at week 4, from a patient treated with tofacitinib. Receptors were obtained from a human donor with alopecia areata.

The J gene is TRBJ2-7, the V gene TRBV30, with a weak D call TRBD1 (6 bases). This CDR3 has 15 amino acids. The V gene lost 1 base and the J gene lost 0 bases, with 13 bases spanning the gap. CDR1 and CDR2 from the germline V gene are GTSNPN and SVGIG (reference sequence). CDR3 coding DNA: TGTGCCTGGAGTGCACAGGGCCGGAGCTCCTACGAGCAGTACTTC. Translating gives CAWSAQGRSSYEQYF. The entire variable domain, with the rest obtained from reference TRBV30 and TRBJ2-7, is as follows: SQTIHQWPATLVQPVGSPLSLECTVEGTSNPNLYWYRQAAGRGLQLLFYSVGIGQISSEVPQNLSASRPQDRQFILSSKKLLLSDSGFYLCAWSAQGRSSYEQYFGPGTRLTVT.

This clone was seen a few times. Other DNA variants within this sample encode the same CDR3. The chain joins TRBV11-2 to TRBJ2-7; a weak D match, TRBD1 (6 bases). This CDR3 has 13 residues. The V gene's germline CDR1 is SGHAT and CDR2 FQNNGV. Trimming stripped 5 bases from V and 6 bases from J, with 14 bases between. The CDR3 region has the DNA TGTGCCAGCAGCCTTGGACAAGGGGGCGAGCAGTACTTC. As protein: CASSLGQGGEQYF.

This clone was seen more than once but under ten times. Distinct nucleotide sequences in the sample also encode this CDR3. The V gene is TRBV5-6, the J gene TRBJ2-5, with D uncertain. The germline CDR1 and CDR2 sequences are SGHDT and YYEEEE. The V end was cut by 0 bases, the J end by 5 bases, with 2 bases between. The CDR3 loop spans 11 amino acids. The CDR3 reads CASSLAETQYF. The CDR3 nucleotides are TGTGCCAGCAGCTTGGCGGAGACCCAGTACTTC.

This chain joins TRBV9 and TRBJ2-1; D is unresolved. V lost 5 bases and J lost 0, with 15 bases in between. Germline values: CDR1 SGDLS, CDR2 YYNGEE. The CDR3 length is 16 residues. CDR3 sequence (DNA): TGTGCCAGCAGGTCAGGATCCGGTAGCTCCTACAATGAGCAGTTCTTC. It yields the protein CASRSGSGSSYNEQFF.

This clone appeared a few times. This CDR3 reads CASSFRDTQYF. Here the CDR3 DNA reads TGTGCCAGCAGTTTCCGAGATACGCAGTATTTT. The V call is TRBV6-5, the J call TRBJ2-3; D call uncertain. With 4 bases removed from V and 5 bases from J, the gap between germline ends came to 4 bases. This CDR3 spans 11 amino acids. Germline CDR1 and CDR2: MNHEY and SVGAGI.

This clone showed up just once. This chain joins TRBV2 and TRBJ2-1, with D possibly being TRBD2 (5 bases). This CDR3 has 14 residues. Per germline, CDR1 SNHLY and CDR2 FYNNEI. With 6 bases removed from V and 9 bases from J, the gap between germline ends came to 18 bases. The CDR3 protein is CASSPPNRGPEQFF. CDR3 coding DNA: TGTGCCAGCAGCCCCCCAAACCGAGGGCCTGAGCAGTTCTTC.

In its sample, this clone was seen a few times. This sequence joins TRBV4-2 and TRBJ2-7, with D maybe TRBD1 (5 bases). This CDR3 region has 14 residues. Deletions cut 5 bases from V and 2 bases from J, with 13 bases between. Germline CDR1 and CDR2: LGHNA and YNFKEQ. DNA for the CDR3: TGTGCCAGCAGCTTAGGTGCAGGGACCTACGAGCAGTACTTC. Residues: CASSLGAGTYEQYF.

This clone appeared once. This rearrangement joins TRBV7-6 to TRBJ2-5, with D perhaps TRBD2 (5 bases). There are 15 residues in the CDR3. The germline gives CDR1 SGHVS, CDR2 FNYEAQ. The V end lost 5 bases, the J end lost 2 bases, and 15 bases lay between the germline ends. Here the CDR3 reads CASSVGSEGQETQYF. The CDR3 DNA follows: TGTGCCAGCAGCGTTGGCTCAGAGGGACAAGAGACCCAGTACTTC. The entire variable domain, with the rest obtained from reference TRBV7-6 and TRBJ2-5, is as follows: GAGVSQSPRYKVTKRGQDVALRCDPISGHVSLYWYRQALGQGPEFLTYFNYEAQQDKSGLPNDRFSAERPEGSISTLTIQRTEQRDSAMYRCASSVGSEGQETQYFGPGTRLLVL.

This clone was counted a few times. The rearrangement joins TRBV29-1 to TRBJ1-1; no firm D call. There are 11 residues in the CDR3. V lost 4 bases and J 1 base, leaving 4 bases between the germline ends. Germline V gene lookup returns CDR1 SQVTM and CDR2 ANQGSEA. CDR3 nucleotide sequence: TGCAGCGTTGGGAAGAACACTGAAGCTTTCTTT. Amino acid sequence: CSVGKNTEAFF.

This rearrangement joins TRBV7-9 to TRBJ1-2; TRBD1 matches 7 bases. CDR3 size: 12 residues. The V gene end was trimmed by 5 bases and the J gene end by 6 bases; junction bases not matched to a gene: 3. Per germline, CDR1 SEHNR and CDR2 FQNEAQ (reference sequence). The CDR3 sequence: CASSTTGDGYTF. The CDR3, as DNA: TGTGCCAGCAGCACAACAGGGGATGGCTACACCTTC.

This clone occurred a few times. The CDR3 nucleotides read TGTGCCAGCAGCGTAGAGCGAAACACCCCGGGGACCCAGTACTTC. Translating gives CASSVERNTPGTQYF. The V and J genes are TRBV9 and TRBJ2-5, with unresolved D. V was pared by 0 bases and J by 7 bases, with 16 bases between. Looked up from germline, CDR1 is SGDLS and CDR2 is YYNGEE. The CDR3 extends over 15 amino acids.

The CDR3 coding sequence is TGTGCCAGCAGCCAACTCGGGACAGGGAACACTGAAGCTTTCTTT. Amino acid sequence: CASSQLGTGNTEAFF. The V gene is TRBV4-2, the J gene TRBJ1-1, with 8 positions matching TRBD1. Trimming took 2 bases from V and 1 from J; bases not matched to a gene: 3. CDR3 length: 15 amino acids. The V gene's germline CDR1 is LGHNA and CDR2 YNFKEQ.

The chain has TRBV20-1 and TRBJ2-5, with D unclear. Trimming removed 6 bases from V and 5 bases from J, with 7 bases in between. The germline V gene encodes CDR1 DFQATT and CDR2 SNEGSKA (reference sequence). The CDR3 is 10 residues long. The CDR3 bases are TGCAGTGCCTCTGCCGAGACCCAGTACTTC. Its protein product is CSASAETQYF.

The V gene is TRBV29-1, the J gene TRBJ2-5; D perhaps matches TRBD1 (5 bases). The CDR3 consists of 14 residues. CDR1 is SQVTM, CDR2 ANQGSEA, per germline. The V end lost 6 bases, the J end lost 3 bases, and 17 bases lay between the germline ends. CDR3 nucleotides: TGCAGCGTCGGATACTCAGGGATTGAAGAGACCCAGTACTTC. Protein: CSVGYSGIEETQYF.